This T cell receptor (beta chain) was identified in a study of blood T cell repertoires in COVID-19. Method: immunoSEQ multiplex PCR; TCRdb's copy keeps in-frame clones and lacks some. The sample records approximately 73,000 clones, 89% being singletons. Trimming cost V 6 bases and J 7 bases, with 19 bases left between them. The CDR3 runs 14 residues. Germline CDR1 is LNHDA and CDR2 is SQIVND (reference sequence). This clone was observed a handful of times. The source is a man older than 75 with acute or convalescent COVID-19. The chain joins TRBV19 to TRBJ2-7; maybe TRBD2 (7 bases). The sample was peripheral blood. This chain's CDR3 is CASRPTGGPLEQYF. CDR3 bases: TGTGCCAGTAGACCGACGGGGGGCCCTCTGGAGCAGTACTTC.